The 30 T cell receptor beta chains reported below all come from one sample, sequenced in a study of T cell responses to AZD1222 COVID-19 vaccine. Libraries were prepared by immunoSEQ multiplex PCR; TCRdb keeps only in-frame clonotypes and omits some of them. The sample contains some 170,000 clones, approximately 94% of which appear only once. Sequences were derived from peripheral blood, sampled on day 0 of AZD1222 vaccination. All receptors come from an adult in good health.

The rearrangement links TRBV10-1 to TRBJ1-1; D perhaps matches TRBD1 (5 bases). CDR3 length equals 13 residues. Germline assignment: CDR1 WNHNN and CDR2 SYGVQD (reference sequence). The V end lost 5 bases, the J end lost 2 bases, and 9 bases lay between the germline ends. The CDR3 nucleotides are TGCGCCAGCAGTCAGGGATATAACACTGAAGCTTTCTTT. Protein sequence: CASSQGYNTEAFF.

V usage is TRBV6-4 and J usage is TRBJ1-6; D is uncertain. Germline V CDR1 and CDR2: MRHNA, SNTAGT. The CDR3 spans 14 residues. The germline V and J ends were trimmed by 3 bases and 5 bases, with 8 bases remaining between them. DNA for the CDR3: TGTGCCAGCAGTGAACAGCCCGATAATTCACCCCTCCACTTT. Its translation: CASSEQPDNSPLHF.

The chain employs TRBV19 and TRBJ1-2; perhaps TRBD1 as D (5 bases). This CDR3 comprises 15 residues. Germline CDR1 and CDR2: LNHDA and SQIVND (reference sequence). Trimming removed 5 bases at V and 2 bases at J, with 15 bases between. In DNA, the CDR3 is TGTGCCAGTAGTCTGGAGACAGTTCTCAACTATGGCTACACCTTC. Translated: CASSLETVLNYGYTF.

For the CDR3, the DNA is TGTGCCAGCAGTTACAGCTACACCTACGAGCAGTACTTC. Its translation: CASSYSYTYEQYF. The chain combines TRBV6-2 or TRBV6-3 with TRBJ2-7; D not resolved. Deletions cut 2 bases from V and 2 bases from J, with 7 bases between. This CDR3 has 13 residues. The germline V gene has CDR1 MNHEY and CDR2 SVGEGT.

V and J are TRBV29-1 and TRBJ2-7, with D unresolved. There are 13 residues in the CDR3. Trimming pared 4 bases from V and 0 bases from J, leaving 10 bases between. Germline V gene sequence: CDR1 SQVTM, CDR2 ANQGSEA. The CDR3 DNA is TGCAGCGTTGTAACACAGAGCTCCTACGAGCAGTACTTC. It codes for CSVVTQSSYEQYF.

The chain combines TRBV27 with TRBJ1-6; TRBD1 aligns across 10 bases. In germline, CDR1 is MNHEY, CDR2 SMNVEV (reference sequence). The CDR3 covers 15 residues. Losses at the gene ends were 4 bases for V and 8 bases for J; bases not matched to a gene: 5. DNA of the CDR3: TGTGCCAGCAGTTCGGGACAGGGGCGTCATTCACCCCTCCACTTT. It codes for CASSSGQGRHSPLHF.

The CDR3 is CASTSTSSFSLEQFF. The CDR3 DNA reads TGTGCCAGCACCTCGACTAGTTCCTTCAGTCTTGAGCAGTTCTTC. The chain joins TRBV3-1 (or the pseudogene TRBV3-2) to TRBJ2-1; maybe TRBD2 (6 bases). From germline, CDR1 is LGHDT and CDR2 YNNKEL (reference sequence). V gave up 7 bases and J gave up 9 bases, with 22 bases separating them. There are 15 residues in the CDR3.

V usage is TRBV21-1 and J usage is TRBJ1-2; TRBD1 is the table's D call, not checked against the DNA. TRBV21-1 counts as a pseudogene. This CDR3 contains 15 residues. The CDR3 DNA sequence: TGTGCCAGCAGCACCGGGACAGGGGGTTCATCTGGCTACACCTTC. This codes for CASSTGTGGSSGYTF.

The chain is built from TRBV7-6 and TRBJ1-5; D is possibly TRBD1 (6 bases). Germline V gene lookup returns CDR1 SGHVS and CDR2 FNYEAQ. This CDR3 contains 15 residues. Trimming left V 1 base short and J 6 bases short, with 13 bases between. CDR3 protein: CASSLGQGTGQPQHF. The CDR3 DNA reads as TGTGCCAGCAGCTTAGGTCAGGGGACGGGTCAGCCCCAGCATTTT. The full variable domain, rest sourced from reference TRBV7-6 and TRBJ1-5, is GAGVSQSPRYKVTKRGQDVALRCDPISGHVSLYWYRQALGQGPEFLTYFNYEAQQDKSGLPNDRFSAERPEGSISTLTIQRTEQRDSAMYRCASSLGQGTGQPQHFGDGTRLSIL.

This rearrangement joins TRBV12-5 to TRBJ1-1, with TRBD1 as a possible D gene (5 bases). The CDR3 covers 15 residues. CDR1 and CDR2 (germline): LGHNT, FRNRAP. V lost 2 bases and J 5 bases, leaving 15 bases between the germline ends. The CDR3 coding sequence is TGTGCTAGTGGTTTGAATGCAGGGCAGCGGACTGAAGCTTTCTTT. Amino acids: CASGLNAGQRTEAFF.

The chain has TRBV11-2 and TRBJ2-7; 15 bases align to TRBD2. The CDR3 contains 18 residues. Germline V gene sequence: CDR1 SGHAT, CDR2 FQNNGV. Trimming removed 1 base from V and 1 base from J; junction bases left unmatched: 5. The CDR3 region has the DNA TGTGCCAGCAGCTTAGCTCGGACTAGCGGGAGGGCGTCCTACGAGCAGTACTTC. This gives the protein CASSLARTSGRASYEQYF.

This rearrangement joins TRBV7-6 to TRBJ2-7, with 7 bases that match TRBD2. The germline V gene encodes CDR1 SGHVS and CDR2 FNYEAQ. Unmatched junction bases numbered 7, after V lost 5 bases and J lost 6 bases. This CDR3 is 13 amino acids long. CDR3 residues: CASSLRLAGEQYF. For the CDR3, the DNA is TGTGCCAGCAGCCTCAGACTAGCCGGCGAGCAGTACTTC.

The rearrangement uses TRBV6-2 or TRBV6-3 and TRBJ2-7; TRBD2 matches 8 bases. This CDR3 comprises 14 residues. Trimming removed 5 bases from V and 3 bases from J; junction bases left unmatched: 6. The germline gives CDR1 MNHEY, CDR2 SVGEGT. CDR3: CASSPLAVYYEQYF. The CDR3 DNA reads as TGTGCCAGCAGTCCACTAGCGGTGTACTACGAGCAGTACTTC.

CDR3 loop: CASSEFAGSYGYTF. The CDR3 DNA reads as TGTGCCAGCAGTGAGTTCGCAGGTTCCTATGGCTACACCTTC. The rearrangement joins TRBV6-4 to TRBJ1-2; D gene unclear. The CDR3 runs 14 residues. The ends were cut back, 3 bases at V and 4 bases at J, with 12 bases in the middle. Germline CDR1 is MRHNA and CDR2 is SNTAGT.

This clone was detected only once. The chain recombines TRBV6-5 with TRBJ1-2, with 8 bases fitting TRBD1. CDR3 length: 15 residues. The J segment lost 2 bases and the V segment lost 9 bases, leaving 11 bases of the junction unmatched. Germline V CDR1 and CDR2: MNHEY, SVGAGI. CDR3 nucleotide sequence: TGTGCCAGGGGCTCCCAGGGGGCTAGGAACTATGGCTACACCTTC. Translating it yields CARGSQGARNYGYTF.

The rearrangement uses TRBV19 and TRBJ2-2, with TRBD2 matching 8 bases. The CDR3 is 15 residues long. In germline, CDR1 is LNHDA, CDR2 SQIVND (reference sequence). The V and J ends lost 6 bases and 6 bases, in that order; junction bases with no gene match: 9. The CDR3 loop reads CASSISGMGAGELFF. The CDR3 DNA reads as TGTGCCAGTAGCATTAGCGGGATGGGGGCCGGGGAGCTGTTTTTT. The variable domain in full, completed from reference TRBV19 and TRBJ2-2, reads DGGITQSPKYLFRKEGQNVTLSCEQNLNHDAMYWYRQDPGQGLRLIYYSQIVNDFQKGDIAEGYSVSREKKESFPLTVTSAQKNPTAFYLCASSISGMGAGELFFGEGSRLTVL.

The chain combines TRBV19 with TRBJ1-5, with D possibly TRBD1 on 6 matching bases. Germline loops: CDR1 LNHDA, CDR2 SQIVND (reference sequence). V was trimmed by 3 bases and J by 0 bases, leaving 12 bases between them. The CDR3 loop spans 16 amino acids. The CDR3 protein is CASSISGQYSNQPQHF. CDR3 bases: TGTGCCAGTAGTATCTCGGGACAATATAGCAATCAGCCCCAGCATTTT.

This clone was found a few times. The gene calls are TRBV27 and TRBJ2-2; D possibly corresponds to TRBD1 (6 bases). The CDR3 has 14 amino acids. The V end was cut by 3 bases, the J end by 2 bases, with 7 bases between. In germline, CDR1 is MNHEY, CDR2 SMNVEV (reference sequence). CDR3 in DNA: TGTGCCAGCAGTTTTGGGGGCAACACCGGGGAGCTGTTTTTT. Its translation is CASSFGGNTGELFF.

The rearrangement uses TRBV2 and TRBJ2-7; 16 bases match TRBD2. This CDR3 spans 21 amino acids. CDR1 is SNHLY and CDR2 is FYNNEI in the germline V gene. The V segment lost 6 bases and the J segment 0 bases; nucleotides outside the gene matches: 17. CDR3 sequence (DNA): TGTGCCAGCAGCGATGGGACTAGCGGGAGGGCTGGAGGTCCCTCCTCCTACGAGCAGTACTTC. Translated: CASSDGTSGRAGGPSSYEQYF.

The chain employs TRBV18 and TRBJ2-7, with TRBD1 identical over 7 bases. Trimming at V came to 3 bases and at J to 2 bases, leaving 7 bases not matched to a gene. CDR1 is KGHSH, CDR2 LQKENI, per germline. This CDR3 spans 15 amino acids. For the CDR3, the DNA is TGTGCCAGCTCACCCACAGGGGACGGGGCCTACGAGCAGTACTTC. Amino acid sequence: CASSPTGDGAYEQYF.

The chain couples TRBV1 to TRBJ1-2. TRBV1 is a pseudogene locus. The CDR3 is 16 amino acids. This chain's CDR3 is CPKERPSNKANYGYTF. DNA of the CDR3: TGCCCCAAGGAACGACCTTCCAACAAAGCTAACTATGGCTACACCTTC.

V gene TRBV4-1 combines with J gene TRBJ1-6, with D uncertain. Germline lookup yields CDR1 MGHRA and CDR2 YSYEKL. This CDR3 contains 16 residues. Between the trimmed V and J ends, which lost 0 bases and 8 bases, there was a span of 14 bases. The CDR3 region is CASSQEEQRSDSPLHF. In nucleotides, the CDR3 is TGCGCCAGCAGCCAAGAGGAACAGAGATCCGATTCACCCCTCCACTTT.

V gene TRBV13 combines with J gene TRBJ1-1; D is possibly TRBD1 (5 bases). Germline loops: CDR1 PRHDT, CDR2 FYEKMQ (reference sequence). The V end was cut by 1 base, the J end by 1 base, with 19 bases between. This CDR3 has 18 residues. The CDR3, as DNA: TGTGCCAGCAGCTTAGTTGCCCGTCTGGGGGAGGCGAACACTGAAGCTTTCTTT. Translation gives CASSLVARLGEANTEAFF.

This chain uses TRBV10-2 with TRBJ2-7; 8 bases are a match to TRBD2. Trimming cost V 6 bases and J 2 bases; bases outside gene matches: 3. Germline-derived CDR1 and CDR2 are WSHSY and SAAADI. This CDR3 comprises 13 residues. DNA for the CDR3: TGCGCCAGCAGACTAGCGGAAACCTACGAGCAGTACTTC. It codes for CASRLAETYEQYF.

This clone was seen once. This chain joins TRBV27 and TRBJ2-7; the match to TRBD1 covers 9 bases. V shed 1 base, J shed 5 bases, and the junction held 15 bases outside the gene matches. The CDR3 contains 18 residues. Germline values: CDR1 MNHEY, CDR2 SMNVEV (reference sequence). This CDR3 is CASSLYLLRQGEGDEQYF. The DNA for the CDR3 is TGTGCCAGCAGTTTATATCTTCTGAGACAGGGGGAAGGTGACGAGCAGTACTTC.

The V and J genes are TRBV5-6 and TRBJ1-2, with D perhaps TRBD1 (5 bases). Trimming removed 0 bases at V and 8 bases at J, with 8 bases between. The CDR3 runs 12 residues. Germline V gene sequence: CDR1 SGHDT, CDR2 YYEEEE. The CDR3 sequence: CASSLDRGGYTF. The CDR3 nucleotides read TGTGCCAGCAGCTTGGATCGGGGGGGCTACACCTTC. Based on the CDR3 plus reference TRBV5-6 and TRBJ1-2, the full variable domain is DAGVTQSPTHLIKTRGQQVTLRCSPKSGHDTVSWYQQALGQGPQFIFQYYEEEERQRGNFPDRFSGHQFPNYSSELNVNALLLGDSALYLCASSLDRGGYTFGSGTRLTVV.

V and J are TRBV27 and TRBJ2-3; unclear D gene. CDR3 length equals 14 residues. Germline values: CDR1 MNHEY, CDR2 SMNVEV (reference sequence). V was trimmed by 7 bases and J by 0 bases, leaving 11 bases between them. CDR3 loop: CASKWVPSTDTQYF. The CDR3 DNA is TGTGCCAGCAAGTGGGTTCCTAGCACAGATACGCAGTATTTT.

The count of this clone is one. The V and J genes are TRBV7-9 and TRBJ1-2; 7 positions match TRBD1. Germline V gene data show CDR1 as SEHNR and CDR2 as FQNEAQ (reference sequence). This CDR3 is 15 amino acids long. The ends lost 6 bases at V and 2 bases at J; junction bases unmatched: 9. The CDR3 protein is CASRSTFRGNYGYTF. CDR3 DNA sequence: TGTGCCAGCAGGTCCACCTTCAGGGGGAACTATGGCTACACCTTC.

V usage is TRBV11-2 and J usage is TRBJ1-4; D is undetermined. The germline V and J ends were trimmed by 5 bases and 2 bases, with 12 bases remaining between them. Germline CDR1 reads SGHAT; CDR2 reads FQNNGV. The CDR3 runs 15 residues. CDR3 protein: CASSILRPTNEKLFF. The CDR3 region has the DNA TGTGCCAGCAGCATACTAAGGCCTACTAATGAAAAACTGTTTTTT.

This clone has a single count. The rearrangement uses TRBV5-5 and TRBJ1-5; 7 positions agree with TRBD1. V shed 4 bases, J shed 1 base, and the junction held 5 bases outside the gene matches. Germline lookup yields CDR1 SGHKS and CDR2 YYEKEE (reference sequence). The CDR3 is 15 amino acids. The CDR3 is CASSQTGSSNQPQHF. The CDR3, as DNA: TGTGCCAGCAGCCAGACAGGGAGCAGCAATCAGCCCCAGCATTTT.